The following is a T cell receptor beta chain sequence with its context. Sequencing of TCR beta covered CD8+ and CD4+ T cells obtained from blood. This sample was taken from a study of CD8 T cells in Susac syndrome. Study context: Patients with Susac syndrome were therapy-naive, treated with corticosteroids, or treated with intravenous immunoglobulin alone when blood was collected.

An input of about 0.45 to 1 ug of RNA was subjected to reverse transcription using random hexamers. An immunoSEQ multiplex PCR amplified TCR beta CDR3 over 54 Vbeta and 13 Jbeta. TCRdb itself ran the immunoSEQ multiplex PCR reads through MiXCR, one entry per CDR3 protein. Counted here are 150,000 to 180,000 distinct CDR3 sequences, 85% to 95% occurring once; the ten biggest clones make up 0.16%. The germline V gene encodes CDR1 LGHNT and CDR2 FRNRAP. Trimming removed 2 bases from V and 2 bases from J, with 5 bases in between. The CDR3 runs to 13 residues. This chain links TRBV12-5 with TRBJ2-3; D not certain. Input material: CD4+ T cells from PBMCs. The source of this sequence is a human donor with Susac syndrome. In DNA form, the CDR3 reads TGTGCTAGTGGTTTGCCTACCACAGATACGCAGTATTTT. Translated, it gives CASGLPTTDTQYF.